This T cell receptor beta chain appears in the sequencing data of a study of blood T cell repertoires in COVID-19. For the study at large: Some COVID-19 samples were acute and others convalescent; all came from the United States, Italy and Spain. In each case, the material was cDNA or gDNA derived from T cells, B-cell-depleted T cells, or PBMCs.

Losses at the gene ends were 0 bases for V and 6 bases for J; bases not matched to a gene: 10. The germline gives CDR1 SGHNT, CDR2 YENEEA. The CDR3 runs 17 residues. In the original processing: Estimation of nucleated cell counts was performed using reference gene primer amplification. Repertoires were generated with immunoSEQ multiplex PCR, while TCRdb's copy carries only in-frame clones and drops some. V and J calls and clone size are copied from that table; D and trimming were computed from the DNA. The sample includes approximately 280,000 clones, roughly 86% of them seen just once. The clonotype originates from a woman aged 25-40 years who had recovered from COVID-19. This chain uses TRBV11-3 with TRBJ2-2; TRBD2 aligns across 7 bases. Sequencing was done on a sample of peripheral blood. For the CDR3, the DNA is TGTGCCAGCAGCTTAGACGTTGGACTAGGAGTTCCCGGGGAGCTGTTTTTT. This codes for CASSLDVGLGVPGELFF.